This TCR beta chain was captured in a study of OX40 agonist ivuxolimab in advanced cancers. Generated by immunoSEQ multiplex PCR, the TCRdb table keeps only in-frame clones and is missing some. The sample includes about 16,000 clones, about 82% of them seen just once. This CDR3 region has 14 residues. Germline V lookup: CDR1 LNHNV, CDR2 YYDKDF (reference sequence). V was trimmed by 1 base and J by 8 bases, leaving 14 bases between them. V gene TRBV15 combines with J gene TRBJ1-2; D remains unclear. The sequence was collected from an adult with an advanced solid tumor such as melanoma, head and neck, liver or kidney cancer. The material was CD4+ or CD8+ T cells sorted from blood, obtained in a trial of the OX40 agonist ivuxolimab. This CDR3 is CATSRGLVPGGYTF. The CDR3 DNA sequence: TGTGCCACCAGCAGAGGGCTGGTCCCGGGGGGCTACACCTTC. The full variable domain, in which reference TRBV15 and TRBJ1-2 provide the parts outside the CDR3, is DAMVIQNPRYQVTQFGKPVTLSCSQTLNHNVMYWYQQKSSQAPKLLFHYYDKDFNNEADTPDNFQSRRPNTSFCFLDIRSPGLGDTAMYLCATSRGLVPGGYTFGSGTRLTVV.